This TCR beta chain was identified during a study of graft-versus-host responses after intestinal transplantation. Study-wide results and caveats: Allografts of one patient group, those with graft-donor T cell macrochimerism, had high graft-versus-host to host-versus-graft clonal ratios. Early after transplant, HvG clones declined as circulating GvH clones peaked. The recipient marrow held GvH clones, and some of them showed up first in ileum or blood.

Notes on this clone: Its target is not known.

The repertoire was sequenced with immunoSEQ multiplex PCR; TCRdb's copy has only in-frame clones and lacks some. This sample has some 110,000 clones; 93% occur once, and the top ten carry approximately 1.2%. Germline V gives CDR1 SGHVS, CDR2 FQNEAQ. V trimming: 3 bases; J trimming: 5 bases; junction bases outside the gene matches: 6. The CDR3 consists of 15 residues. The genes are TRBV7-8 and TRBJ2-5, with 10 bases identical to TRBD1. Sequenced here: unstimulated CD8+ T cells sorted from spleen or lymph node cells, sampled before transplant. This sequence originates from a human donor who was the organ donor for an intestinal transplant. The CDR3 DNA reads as TGTGCCAGCAGCTTGGGACAGGGGAGCAAGGAGACCCAGTACTTC. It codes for CASSLGQGSKETQYF.